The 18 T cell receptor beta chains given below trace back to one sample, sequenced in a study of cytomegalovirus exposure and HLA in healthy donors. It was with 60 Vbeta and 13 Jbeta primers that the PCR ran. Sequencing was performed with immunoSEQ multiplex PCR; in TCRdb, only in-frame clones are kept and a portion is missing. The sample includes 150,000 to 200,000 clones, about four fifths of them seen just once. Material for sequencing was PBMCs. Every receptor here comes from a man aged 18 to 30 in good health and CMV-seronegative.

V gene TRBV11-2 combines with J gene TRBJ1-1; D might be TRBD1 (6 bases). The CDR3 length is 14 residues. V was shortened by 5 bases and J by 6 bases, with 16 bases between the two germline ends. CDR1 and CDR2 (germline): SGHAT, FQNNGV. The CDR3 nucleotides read TGTGCCAGCAGCATATTCAGGGGCAGGGCTGAAGCTTTCTTT. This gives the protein CASSIFRGRAEAFF. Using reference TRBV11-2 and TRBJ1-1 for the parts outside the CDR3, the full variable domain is EAGVAQSPRYKIIEKRQSVAFWCNPISGHATLYWYQQILGQGPKLLIQFQNNGVVDDSQLPKDRFSAERLKGVDSTLKIQPAKLEDSAVYLCASSIFRGRAEAFFGQGTRLTVV.

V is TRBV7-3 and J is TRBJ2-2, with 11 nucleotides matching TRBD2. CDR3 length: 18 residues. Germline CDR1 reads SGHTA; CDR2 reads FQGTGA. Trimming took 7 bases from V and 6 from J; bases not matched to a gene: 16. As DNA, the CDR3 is TGTGCCAGCACCCCTCAAACCGGACTAGCGGGCCGGGCCGGGGAGCTGTTTTTT. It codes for CASTPQTGLAGRAGELFF. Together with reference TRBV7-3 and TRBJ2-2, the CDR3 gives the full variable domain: GAGVSQTPSNKVTEKGKYVELRCDPISGHTALYWYRQSLGQGPEFLIYFQGTGAADDSGLPNDRFFAVRPEGSVSTLKIQRTERGDSAVYLCASTPQTGLAGRAGELFFGEGSRLTVL.

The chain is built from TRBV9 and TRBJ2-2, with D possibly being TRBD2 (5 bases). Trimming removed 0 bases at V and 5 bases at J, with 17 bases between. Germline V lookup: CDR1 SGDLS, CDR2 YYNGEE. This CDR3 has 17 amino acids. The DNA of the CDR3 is TGTGCCAGCAGCGTAGCTTCGGCCCCTCGAGGGACCGGGGAGCTGTTTTTT. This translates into CASSVASAPRGTGELFF.

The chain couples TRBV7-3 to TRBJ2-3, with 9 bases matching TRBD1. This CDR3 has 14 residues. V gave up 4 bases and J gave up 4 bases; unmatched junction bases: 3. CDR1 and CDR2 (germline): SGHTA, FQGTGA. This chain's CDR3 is CASSWGQGPDTQYF. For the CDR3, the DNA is TGTGCCAGCAGCTGGGGACAGGGCCCAGATACGCAGTATTTT. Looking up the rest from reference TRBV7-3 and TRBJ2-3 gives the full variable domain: GAGVSQTPSNKVTEKGKYVELRCDPISGHTALYWYRQSLGQGPEFLIYFQGTGAADDSGLPNDRFFAVRPEGSVSTLKIQRTERGDSAVYLCASSWGQGPDTQYFGPGTRLTVL.

Written as DNA, the CDR3 is TGCGCCAGCAGCGTTAGCGGGACGAGCTCCTACAATGAGCAGTTCTTC. Translating it yields CASSVSGTSSYNEQFF. This rearrangement joins TRBV5-1 to TRBJ2-1; 8 bases are shared with TRBD2. The germline CDR1 and CDR2 sequences are SGHRS and YFSETQ. The junction had 6 bases not matched to a gene; V was cut back by 4 bases and J by 0 bases. This CDR3 is built from 16 residues.

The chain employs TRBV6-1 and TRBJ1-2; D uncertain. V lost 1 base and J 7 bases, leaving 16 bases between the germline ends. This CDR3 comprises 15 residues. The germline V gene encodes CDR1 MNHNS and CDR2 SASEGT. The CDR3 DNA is TGTGCCAGCAGTGAAGTTGAAGTGTCTCAGTCTGGCTACACCTTC. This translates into CASSEVEVSQSGYTF.

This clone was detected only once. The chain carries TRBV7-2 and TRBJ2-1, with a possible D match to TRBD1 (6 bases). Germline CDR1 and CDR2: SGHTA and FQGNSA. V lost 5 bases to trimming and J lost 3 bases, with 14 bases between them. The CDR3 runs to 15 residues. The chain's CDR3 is CASSVTGNYYNEQFF. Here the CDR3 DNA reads TGTGCCAGCAGCGTCACAGGGAACTACTACAATGAGCAGTTCTTC.

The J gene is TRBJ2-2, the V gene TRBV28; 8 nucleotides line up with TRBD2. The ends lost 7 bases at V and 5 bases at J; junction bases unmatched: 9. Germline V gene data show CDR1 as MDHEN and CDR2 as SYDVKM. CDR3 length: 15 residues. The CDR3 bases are TGTGCCAGCACCCATTCGGGGGGGCGGACCGGGGAGCTGTTTTTT. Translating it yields CASTHSGGRTGELFF.

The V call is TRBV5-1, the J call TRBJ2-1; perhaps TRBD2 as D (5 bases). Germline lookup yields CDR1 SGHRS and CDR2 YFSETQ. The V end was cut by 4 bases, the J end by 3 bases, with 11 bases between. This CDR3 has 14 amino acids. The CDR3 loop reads CASSDPGNYNEQFF. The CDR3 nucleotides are TGCGCCAGCAGCGACCCGGGAAACTACAATGAGCAGTTCTTC. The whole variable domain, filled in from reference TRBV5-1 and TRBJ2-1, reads KAGVTQTPRYLIKTRGQQVTLSCSPISGHRSVSWYQQTPGQGLQFLFEYFSETQRNKGNFPGRFSGRQFSNSRSEMNVSTLELGDSALYLCASSDPGNYNEQFFGPGTRLTVL.

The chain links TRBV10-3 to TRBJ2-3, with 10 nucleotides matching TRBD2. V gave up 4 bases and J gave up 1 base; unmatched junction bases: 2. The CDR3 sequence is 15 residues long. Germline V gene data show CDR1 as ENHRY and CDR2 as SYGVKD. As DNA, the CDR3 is TGTGCCATCAGTGTAGGGACTAGCGGCACAGATACGCAGTATTTT. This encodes CAISVGTSGTDTQYF.

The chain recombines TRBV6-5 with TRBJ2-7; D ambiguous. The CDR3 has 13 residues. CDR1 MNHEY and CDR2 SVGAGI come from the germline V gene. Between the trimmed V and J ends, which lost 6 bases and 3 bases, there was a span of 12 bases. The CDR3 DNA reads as TGTGCCAGCAGCCGATCTGACATCTACGAGCAGTACTTC. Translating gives CASSRSDIYEQYF.

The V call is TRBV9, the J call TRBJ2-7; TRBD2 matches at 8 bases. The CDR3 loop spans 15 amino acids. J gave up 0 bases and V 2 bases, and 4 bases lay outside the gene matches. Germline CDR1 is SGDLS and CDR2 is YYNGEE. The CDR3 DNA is TGTGCCAGCAGCGTTAGCGGGGCGGACTCCTACGAGCAGTACTTC. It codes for CASSVSGADSYEQYF.

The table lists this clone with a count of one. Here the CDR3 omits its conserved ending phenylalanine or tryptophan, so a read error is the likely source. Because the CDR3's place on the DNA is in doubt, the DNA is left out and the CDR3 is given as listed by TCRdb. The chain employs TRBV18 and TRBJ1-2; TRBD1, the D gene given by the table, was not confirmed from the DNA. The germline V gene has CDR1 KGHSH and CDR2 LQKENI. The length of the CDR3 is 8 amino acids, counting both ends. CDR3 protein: CASSPNRA.

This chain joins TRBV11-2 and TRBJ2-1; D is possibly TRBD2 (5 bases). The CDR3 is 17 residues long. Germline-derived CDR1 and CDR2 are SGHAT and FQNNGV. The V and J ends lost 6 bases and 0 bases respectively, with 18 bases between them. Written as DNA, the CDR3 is TGTGCCAGCAGTCCACTCCCCCTAGCCAGCTCCTACAATGAGCAGTTCTTC. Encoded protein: CASSPLPLASSYNEQFF.

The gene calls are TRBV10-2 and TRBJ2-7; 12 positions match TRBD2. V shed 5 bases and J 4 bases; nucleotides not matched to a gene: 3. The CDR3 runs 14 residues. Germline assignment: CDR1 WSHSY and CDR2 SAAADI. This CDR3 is CASSLAGGPYEQYF. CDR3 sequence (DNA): TGCGCCAGCAGTCTAGCGGGAGGGCCTTACGAGCAGTACTTC.

The CDR3 here is CASSTDRGPQHF. CDR3 in DNA: TGTGCCAGTAGTACCGACAGGGGGCCCCAGCATTTT. The chain carries TRBV19 and TRBJ1-5, with 8 bases aligning to TRBD1. The V gene's germline CDR1 is LNHDA and CDR2 SQIVND (reference sequence). The CDR3 extends over 12 amino acids. V lost 4 bases and J lost 9; bases outside the gene matches: 2.

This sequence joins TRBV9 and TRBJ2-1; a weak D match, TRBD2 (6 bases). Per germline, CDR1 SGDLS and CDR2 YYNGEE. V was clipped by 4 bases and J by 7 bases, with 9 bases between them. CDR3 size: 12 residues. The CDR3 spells CASSLRGNEQFF. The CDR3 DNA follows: TGTGCCAGCAGCCTTCGGGGGAATGAGCAGTTCTTC. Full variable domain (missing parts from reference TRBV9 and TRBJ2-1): DSGVTQTPKHLITATGQRVTLRCSPRSGDLSVYWYQQSLDQGLQFLIQYYNGEERAKGNILERFSAQQFPDLHSELNLSSLELGDSALYFCASSLRGNEQFFGPGTRLTVL.

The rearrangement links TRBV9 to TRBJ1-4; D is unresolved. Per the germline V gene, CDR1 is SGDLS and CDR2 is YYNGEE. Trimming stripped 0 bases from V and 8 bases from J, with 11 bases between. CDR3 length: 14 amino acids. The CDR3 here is CASSVEPGFEKLFF. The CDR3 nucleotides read TGTGCCAGCAGCGTAGAGCCGGGGTTCGAAAAACTGTTTTTT.